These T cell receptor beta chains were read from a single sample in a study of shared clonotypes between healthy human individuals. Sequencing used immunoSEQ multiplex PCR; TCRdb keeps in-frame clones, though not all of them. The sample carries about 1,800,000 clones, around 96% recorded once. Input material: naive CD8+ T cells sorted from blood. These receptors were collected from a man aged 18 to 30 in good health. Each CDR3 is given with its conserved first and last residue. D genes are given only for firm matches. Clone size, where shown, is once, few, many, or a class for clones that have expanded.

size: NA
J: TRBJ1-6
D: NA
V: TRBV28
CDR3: CASTLDWGAEAHSPLHF
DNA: TGTGCCAGCACCTTGGATTGGGGGGCGGAGGCTCATTCACCCCTCCACTTT

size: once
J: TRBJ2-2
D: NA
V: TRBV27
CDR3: CASSFRNTGELFF
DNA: TGTGCCAGCAGTTTTCGGAACACCGGGGAGCTGTTTTTT

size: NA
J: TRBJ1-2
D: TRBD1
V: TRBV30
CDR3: CAWSLGTDYGYTF
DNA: TGTGCCTGGAGCCTCGGGACAGACTATGGCTACACCTTC

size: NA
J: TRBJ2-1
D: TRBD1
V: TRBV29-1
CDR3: CSVVESPNTGGTYNEQFF
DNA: TGCAGCGTTGTAGAGAGTCCTAATACAGGGGGAACCTACAATGAGCAGTTCTTC

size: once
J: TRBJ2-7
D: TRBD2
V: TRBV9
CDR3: CASSVGLGAQVQYF
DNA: TGTGCCAGCAGCGTTGGACTAGGGGCGCAGGTACAGTACTTC

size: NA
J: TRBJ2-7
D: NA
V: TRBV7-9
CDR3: CASSSGGSYEQYF
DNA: TGTGCCAGCAGTTCCGGGGGATCCTACGAGCAGTACTTC

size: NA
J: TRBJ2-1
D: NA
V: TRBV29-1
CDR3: CSAGGTGLYNEQFF
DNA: TGCAGCGCGGGGGGGACAGGGCTGTACAATGAGCAGTTCTTC

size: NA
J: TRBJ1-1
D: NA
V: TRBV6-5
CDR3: CASSYSGHDTEAFF
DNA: TGTGCCAGCAGTTACTCGGGTCACGACACTGAAGCTTTCTTT

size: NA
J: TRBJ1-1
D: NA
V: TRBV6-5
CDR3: CASRMTDRPNTEAFF
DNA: TGTGCCAGCAGGATGACGGACAGACCGAACACTGAAGCTTTCTTT

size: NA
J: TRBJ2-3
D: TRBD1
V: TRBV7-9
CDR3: CASSPGQGASTDTQYF
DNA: TGTGCCAGCAGCCCGGGACAGGGGGCTAGCACAGATACGCAGTATTTT

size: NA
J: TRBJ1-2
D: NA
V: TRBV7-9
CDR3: CASSLEVGGPGGYTF
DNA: TGTGCCAGCAGCTTAGAGGTCGGGGGGCCTGGTGGCTACACCTTC

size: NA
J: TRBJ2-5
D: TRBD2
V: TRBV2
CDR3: CASTPASGSLETQYF
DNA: TGTGCCAGCACTCCGGCTAGCGGGAGTTTAGAGACCCAGTACTTC

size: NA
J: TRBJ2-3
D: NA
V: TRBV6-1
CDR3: CASSEAGPDTQYF
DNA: TGTGCCAGCAGTGAAGCAGGGCCAGATACGCAGTATTTT

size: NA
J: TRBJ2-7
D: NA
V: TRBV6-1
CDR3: CASSQGPTYEQYF
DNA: TGTGCCAGCAGCCAGGGACCCACCTACGAGCAGTACTTC

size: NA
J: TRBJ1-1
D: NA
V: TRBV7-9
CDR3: CASSVQGYPGAFF
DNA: TGTGCCAGCAGCGTACAGGGCTACCCGGGGGCTTTCTTT

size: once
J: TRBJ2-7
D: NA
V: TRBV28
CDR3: CASRTLDGAHGEQYF
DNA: TGTGCCAGCAGGACTCTCGACGGTGCCCATGGCGAGCAGTACTTC

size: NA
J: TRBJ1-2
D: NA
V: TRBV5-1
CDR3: CASSLEVGNYGYTF
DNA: TGCGCCAGCAGCTTGGAGGTGGGGAACTATGGCTACACCTTC

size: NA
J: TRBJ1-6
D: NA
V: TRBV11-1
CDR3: CASSTGSLPLHF
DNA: TGTGCCAGCTCAACCGGGTCCCTACCCCTCCACTTT

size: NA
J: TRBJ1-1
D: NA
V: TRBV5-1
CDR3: CASSRVAGADTEAFF
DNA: TGCGCCAGCAGCCGCGTCGCGGGGGCGGACACTGAAGCTTTCTTT

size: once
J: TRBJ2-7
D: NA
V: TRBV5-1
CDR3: CASSPGREQYF
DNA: TGCGCCAGCAGCCCGGGGAGGGAGCAGTACTTC

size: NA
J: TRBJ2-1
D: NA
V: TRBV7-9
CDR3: CATVDLRGLTDEQFF
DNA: TGTGCCACTGTGGACCTTCGGGGTTTAACTGATGAGCAGTTCTTC

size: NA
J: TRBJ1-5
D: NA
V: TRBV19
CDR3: CASKQGATNQPQHF
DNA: TGTGCCAGTAAGCAGGGCGCAACTAATCAGCCCCAGCATTTT

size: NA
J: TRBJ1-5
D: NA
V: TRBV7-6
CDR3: CASSLEGSGDPQHF
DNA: TGTGCCAGCAGCTTAGAGGGTTCAGGTGACCCCCAGCATTTT

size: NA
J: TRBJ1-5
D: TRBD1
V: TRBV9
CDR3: CASSGQGALIQPQHF
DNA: TGTGCCAGCAGCGGACAGGGGGCCCTTATACAGCCCCAGCATTTT

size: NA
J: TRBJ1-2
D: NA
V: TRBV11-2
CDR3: CASSLLTTVRYGYTF
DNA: TGTGCCAGCAGCTTATTGACGACTGTACGCTATGGCTACACCTTC

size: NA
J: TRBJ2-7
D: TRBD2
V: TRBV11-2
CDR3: CASSETSGYSYEQYF
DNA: TGTGCCAGCAGCGAAACTAGCGGCTACTCCTACGAGCAGTACTTC

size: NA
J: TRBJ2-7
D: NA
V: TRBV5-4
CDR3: CASSLGRGLSYEQYF
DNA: TGTGCCAGCAGCTTGGGGCGGGGATTGAGCTACGAGCAGTACTTC

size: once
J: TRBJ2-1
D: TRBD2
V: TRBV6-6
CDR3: CASSFGLAGEYNEQFF
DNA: TGTGCCAGCAGTTTCGGACTAGCGGGAGAATACAATGAGCAGTTCTTC

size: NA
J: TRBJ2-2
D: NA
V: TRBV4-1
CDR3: CASSQEDVGKIRPGELFF
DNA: TGCGCCAGCAGCCAAGAGGACGTAGGGAAAATTCGGCCCGGGGAGCTGTTTTTT

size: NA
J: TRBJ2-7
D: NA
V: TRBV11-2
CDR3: CASRGTDYEQYF
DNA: TGTGCCAGCCGGGGGACAGACTACGAGCAGTACTTC

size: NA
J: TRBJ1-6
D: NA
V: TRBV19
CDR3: CASSMEGLLNSPLHF
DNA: TGTGCCAGTAGTATGGAGGGGCTTCTGAATTCACCCCTCCACTTT

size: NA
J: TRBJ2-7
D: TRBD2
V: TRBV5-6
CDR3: CASSLPEGLAITYEQYF
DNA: TGTGCCAGCAGCTTGCCGGAGGGACTAGCGATCACCTACGAGCAGTACTTC

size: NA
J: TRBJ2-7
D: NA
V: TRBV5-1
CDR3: CASSFQTTGTYEQYF
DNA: TGCGCCAGCAGCTTCCAGACAACGGGTACCTACGAGCAGTACTTC

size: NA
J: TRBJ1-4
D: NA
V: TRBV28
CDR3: CASSFRLANEKLFF
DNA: TGTGCCAGCAGTTTTCGGTTGGCTAATGAAAAACTGTTTTTT

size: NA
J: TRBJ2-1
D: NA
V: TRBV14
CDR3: CASSQDWLAGNEQFF
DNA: TGTGCCAGCAGCCAAGATTGGCTAGCAGGCAATGAGCAGTTCTTC

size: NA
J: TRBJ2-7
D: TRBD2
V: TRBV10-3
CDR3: CAISEDTSGYEQYF
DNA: TGTGCCATCAGTGAGGATACTAGCGGATACGAGCAGTACTTC

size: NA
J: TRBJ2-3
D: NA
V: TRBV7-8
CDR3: CASSPASGTDTQYF
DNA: TGTGCCAGCAGCCCGGCAAGTGGAACAGATACGCAGTATTTT

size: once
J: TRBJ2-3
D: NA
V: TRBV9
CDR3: CASSVAYFADTQYF
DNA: TGTGCCAGCAGCGTAGCCTACTTCGCAGATACGCAGTATTTT

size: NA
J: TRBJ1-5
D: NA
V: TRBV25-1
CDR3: CASSGEGPQHF
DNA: TGTGCCAGCAGTGGCGAGGGGCCCCAGCATTTT

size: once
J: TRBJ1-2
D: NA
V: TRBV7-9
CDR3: CASSPPGSSSYGYTF
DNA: TGTGCCAGCAGCCCTCCCGGCAGCAGCAGCTATGGCTACACCTTC

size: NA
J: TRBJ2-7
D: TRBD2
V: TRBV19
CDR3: CASSKPLAGNYEQYF
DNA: TGTGCCAGTAGTAAGCCCCTAGCGGGGAACTACGAGCAGTACTTC

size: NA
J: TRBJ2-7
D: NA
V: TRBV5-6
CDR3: CASSTGNSYEQYF
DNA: TGTGCCAGCAGCACCGGGAACTCCTACGAGCAGTACTTC

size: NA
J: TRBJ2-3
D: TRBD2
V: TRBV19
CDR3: CASSRLAGDTQYF
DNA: TGTGCCAGTAGTAGGCTAGCGGGAGATACGCAGTATTTT

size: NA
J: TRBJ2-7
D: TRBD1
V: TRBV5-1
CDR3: CASSLTWDRANEQYF
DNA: TGCGCCAGCAGCCTAACCTGGGACAGGGCCAACGAGCAGTACTTC

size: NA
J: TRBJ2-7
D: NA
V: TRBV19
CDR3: CASSPGLTAYEQYF
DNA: TGTGCCAGTTCCCCCGGACTCACTGCCTACGAGCAGTACTTC

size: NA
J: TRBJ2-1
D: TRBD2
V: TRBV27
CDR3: CASSSGGPGNEQFF
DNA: TGTGCCAGCAGCTCGGGGGGGCCGGGCAATGAGCAGTTCTTC

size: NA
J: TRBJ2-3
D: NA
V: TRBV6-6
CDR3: CASSPVVAGTDTQYF
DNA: TGTGCCAGCAGTCCCGTGGTTGCTGGCACAGATACGCAGTATTTT

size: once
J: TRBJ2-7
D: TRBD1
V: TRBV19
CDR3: CASSIGTGGEQYF
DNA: TGTGCCAGTAGTATAGGCACAGGGGGCGAGCAGTACTTC

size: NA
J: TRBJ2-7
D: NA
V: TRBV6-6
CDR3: CASSYTSPIPYEQYF
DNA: TGTGCCAGCAGTTATACTAGCCCTATACCCTACGAGCAGTACTTC

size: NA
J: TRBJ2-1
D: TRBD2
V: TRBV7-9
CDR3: CASSFVREYYNEQFF
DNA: TGTGCCAGCAGCTTTGTGCGGGAGTACTACAATGAGCAGTTCTTC

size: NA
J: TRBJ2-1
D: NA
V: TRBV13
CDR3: CASSFSGGAYNEQFF
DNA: TGTGCCAGCAGCTTTAGCGGAGGGGCCTACAATGAGCAGTTCTTC

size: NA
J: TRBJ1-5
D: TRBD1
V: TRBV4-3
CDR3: CASSHLTGSDQPQHF
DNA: TGCGCCAGCAGCCATTTGACAGGGAGTGATCAGCCCCAGCATTTT

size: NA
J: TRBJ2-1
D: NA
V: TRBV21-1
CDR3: CASSAQGRNEQFF
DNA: TGTGCCAGCAGCGCACAGGGTCGGAATGAGCAGTTCTTC

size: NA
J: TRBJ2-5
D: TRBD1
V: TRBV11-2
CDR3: CASSTGTGWTQYF
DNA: TGTGCCAGCAGCACCGGGACAGGGTGGACCCAGTACTTC

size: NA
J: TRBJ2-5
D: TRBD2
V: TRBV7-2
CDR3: CASSLTSGGSGETQYF
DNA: TGTGCCAGCAGCTTAACTAGCGGGGGCTCAGGGGAGACCCAGTACTTC